This T cell receptor beta chain was captured by sequencing in a study of T cells after yellow fever vaccination. Study-wide results and caveats: Most clones from primary vaccination were detected again post-booster (around 95% CD4, more than 85% CD8).

The CDR3 consists of 14 residues. V was clipped by 5 bases and J by 4 bases, with 12 bases between them. CDR1 and CDR2 from the germline V gene are SGHVS and FNYEAQ. TCRdb used MiXCR to reprocess the 5' RACE reads, holding one entry per CDR3 protein. Among approximately 90,000 distinct CDR3 sequences, less than 15% were seen once, and the ten largest hold approximately 23%. The sequencing used CD8+ T cells not binding an NS4B(214-222) dextramer, sorted from PBMCs, collected roughly 20 days after the first yellow fever vaccination. The sequence was collected from a man between 18 and 35 years old who received the YFV17D yellow fever vaccine. The rearrangement joins TRBV7-6 to TRBJ1-5; D remains ambiguous. As DNA, the CDR3 is TGTGCCAGCAGCCGGGAGGGCCCAAATCAGCCCCAGCATTTT. Encoded protein: CASSREGPNQPQHF.